This T cell receptor beta chain was sequenced in a study of response to subunit inactivated influenza vaccine. Study-wide findings and caveats: Each seasonal influenza vaccination recruits few new T cells, the authors suggested.

TCRdb re-analysed the RT-PCR reads in MiXCR, keeping a single row per CDR3 protein. This sample carries about half a million distinct CDR3 sequences, roughly 27% of them seen once, and the ten largest clones take approximately 2%. V lost 3 bases and J 6 bases, leaving 9 bases between the germline ends. This CDR3 contains 13 residues. Comment on this clonotype: Its specificity is unknown.

The receptor's source is a man in his fifties who received an inactivated influenza vaccine. The genes are TRBV12-3 or TRBV12-4 and TRBJ2-1; no reliable D call. Source: CD4+ T cells sorted from PBMCs, taken 4 to 6 days after vaccination. CDR3 sequence: CASSLIVSNEQFF. The CDR3 coding sequence is TGTGCCAGCAGTTTGATCGTATCCAATGAGCAGTTCTTC.